This TCR beta chain was recovered during a study of regulatory T cells in long-lasting Graves disease. Time point defined: newly diagnosed GD, antithyroid drugs for less than 3 months. RNA isolated from PBMCs was used to make the TCR library. For TCR beta, libraries came from iRepertoire HTBI primers and Arm-PCR of CDR3 regions. In TCRdb, the multiplex PCR reads were re-called with MiXCR into one record per CDR3 protein. Counted here are over 500,000 distinct CDR3 sequences, roughly a sixth occurring once; the ten biggest clones make up more than 10%. This clonotype occurred a few times. The CDR3 sequence is 14 residues long. V lost 7 bases, J lost 3 bases, and 9 bases stayed unmatched. The germline V gene has CDR1 SGHRS and CDR2 YFSETQ. The same data also contributed to another study, on T cells in Graves' hyperthyroidism and ophthalmopathy.

The chain combines TRBV5-1 with TRBJ2-7; 8 bases are a match to TRBD2. The input for sequencing was peripheral blood mononuclear cells (PBMCs), taken at new diagnosis, from a patient treated with antithyroid drugs. The origin of this receptor is a man aged 18-30 years with Graves disease. The CDR3 nucleotides are TGCGCCAGCTGGGCCGCCGGGACTAGCTACGAGCAGTACTTC. It yields the protein CASWAAGTSYEQYF.